This T cell receptor (beta chain) was sequenced for a study of vaccination and CD4 T cells after COVID-19. Looking at the study overall: Across the group, participants received two doses of either BNT162b2 or mRNA-1273 vaccine. Overlapping spike peptides of SARS-CoV-2, HCoV-NL63, HCoV-OC43 and HCoV-229E stimulated the cells.

With the Oncomine TCR Beta short-read assay, DNA from cultured CD4+ T cells was sequenced. In this case, cultured CD4+ T cells provided the extracted genomic DNA. TCRdb called the PCR reads again in MiXCR, with one record for every CDR3 protein. The table has approximately 13,000 distinct CDR3 sequences, 52% seen once; the top ten hold about 8.8%. Germline V lookup: CDR1 SGHNT, CDR2 YENEEA. V was pared by 5 bases and J by 1 base, with 20 bases between. The CDR3 is 18 amino acids. Specified treatment: approximately 9-day PBMC culture with coronavirus spike peptide pools or control peptides (ViraFEST assay). Of note for this clonotype: No antigen is known for it.

Study-level findings and limits: Apart from involving relatively few convalescent patients, the work omitted early post-infection timepoints.

Input material: CD4+ T cells from blood, cultured in vitro. The chain carries TRBV11-3 and TRBJ2-2; possibly TRBD2 for D (7 bases). The TCR was taken from a human donor who had recovered from COVID-19. The CDR3 spells CASSRLAWGGLNTGELFF. The CDR3, as DNA: TGTGCCAGCAGCCGCCTAGCCTGGGGGGGCTTGAACACCGGGGAGCTGTTTTTT.